Listed below are T cell receptor beta chains from one sample, sequenced in a study of cytomegalovirus exposure and HLA in healthy donors. Data came from immunoSEQ multiplex PCR; TCRdb stores just in-frame clones and leaves some out. Among around 60,000 clones listed, 90% to 95% were seen once. The sample consisted of PBMCs. The receptors originated from a woman aged 18-30 years in good health and CMV-seropositive. Both conserved end residues are part of each CDR3. The D gene is left open where the match is weak. Clone size is given for some rows only: seen once, a few or many times, or a class if the clone is expanded.

cdr3_aa,cdr3_nt,d_call,v_call,clone_size,j_call
CASSLTTSGRGYEQYF,TGCGCCAGCAGCTTGACGACTAGCGGGAGGGGGTACGAGCAGTACTTC,TRBD2,TRBV5-1,.,TRBJ2-7
CASSMAGLGGQETQYF,TGTGCCAGCAGCATGGCCGGACTCGGTGGACAAGAGACCCAGTACTTC,.,TRBV5-4,.,TRBJ2-5
CASSIGDPNEQFF,TGTGCCAGCAGCATCGGAGATCCGAATGAGCAGTTCTTC,.,TRBV7-7,.,TRBJ2-1
CASSPGQGGPNEQFF,TGTGCCAGCAGCCCAGGACAGGGAGGCCCCAATGAGCAGTTCTTC,TRBD1,TRBV7-2,.,TRBJ2-1
CASSFLGLYAEAFF,TGTGCCAGCAGTTTCCTCGGTTTGTACGCTGAAGCTTTCTTT,.,TRBV27,.,TRBJ1-1
CASSIDIDNQPQHF,TGTGCCAGTAGTATCGACATTGACAATCAGCCCCAGCATTTT,.,TRBV19,.,TRBJ1-5
CATSRTGTSYNEQFF,TGTGCCACCAGCAGGACCGGGACTTCGTACAATGAGCAGTTCTTC,.,TRBV15,.,TRBJ2-1
CASSLTDSSSYEQYF,TGCGCCAGCAGCCTCACGGACAGCTCCTCCTACGAGCAGTACTTC,.,TRBV5-1,.,TRBJ2-7
CASSLDGRGSEQYF,TGTGCCAGCAGCTTAGATGGCAGGGGATCAGAGCAGTACTTC,.,TRBV13,.,TRBJ2-7
CASTNGGVVNEQFF,TGTGCCAGCACCAACGGAGGGGTTGTCAATGAGCAGTTCTTC,.,TRBV28,.,TRBJ2-1
CAWSVGSGSVYGYTF,TGTGCCTGGAGTGTAGGTTCAGGGTCGGTCTATGGCTACACCTTC,.,TRBV30,.,TRBJ1-2
CASSFSREETQYF,TGTGCCAGCAGCTTTTCCAGGGAAGAGACCCAGTACTTC,.,TRBV13,.,TRBJ2-5
CASSSNPIQGAFF,TGTGCCAGCAGCTCCAACCCGATCCAGGGGGCTTTCTTT,.,TRBV5-4,.,TRBJ1-1
CASSPPRGTGIYEQYF,TGTGCCAGCAGTCCACCCCGTGGGACAGGGATCTACGAGCAGTACTTC,TRBD1,TRBV28,.,TRBJ2-7
CASSRNLLQGAMNTEAFF,TGTGCCAGCAGCCGCAACCTCTTACAGGGGGCCATGAACACTGAAGCTTTCTTT,TRBD1,TRBV11-2,.,TRBJ1-1
CASSLGQGAKRELFF,TGTGCCAGCAGCTTAGGACAGGGGGCCAAGAGGGAGCTGTTTTTT,TRBD1,TRBV7-3,.,TRBJ2-2
CASSATGEAFF,TGTGCCAGCAGCGCCACAGGGGAAGCTTTCTTT,.,TRBV9,.,TRBJ1-1
CASRPAGGAQYF,TGTGCCTCTCGACCCGCCGGGGGGGCCCAGTACTTC,TRBD2,TRBV30,.,TRBJ2-5
CASSWRGLGETQYF,TGTGCCAGCAGTTGGAGGGGGCTTGGAGAGACCCAGTACTTC,.,TRBV27,.,TRBJ2-5
CSVVKRETPYEQYF,TGCAGCGTAGTGAAGCGGGAGACCCCCTACGAGCAGTACTTC,TRBD2,TRBV29-1,.,TRBJ2-7
CASSPRGGGATSEETQYF,TGTGCCAGCAGCCCCCGCGGCGGGGGGGCCACGTCAGAAGAGACCCAGTACTTC,TRBD2,TRBV7-2,.,TRBJ2-5
CASSLVGTGGYEQYF,TGTGCCAGCAGCTTAGTCGGGACAGGGGGCTACGAGCAGTACTTC,TRBD1,TRBV7-2,once,TRBJ2-7
CASSLGVGGSYEQYF,TGTGCCAGCAGCTTAGGGGTAGGGGGCTCCTACGAGCAGTACTTC,.,TRBV7-8,.,TRBJ2-7
CASSLEIGGVNTEAFF,TGTGCCAGCAGCTTAGAAATTGGGGGGGTGAACACTGAAGCTTTCTTT,.,TRBV7-6,.,TRBJ1-1
CASTPLTGGGVDTQYF,TGTGCCAGCACTCCCCTGACCGGGGGAGGCGTAGATACGCAGTATTTT,.,TRBV9,once,TRBJ2-3
CASSEWPSGNLPYNEQFF,TGTGCCAGCAGTGAGTGGCCTAGCGGGAACCTCCCGTACAATGAGCAGTTCTTC,TRBD2,TRBV6-1,once,TRBJ2-1
CASSALDNEQFF,TGTGCCAGCAGCGCGTTAGACAATGAGCAGTTCTTC,.,TRBV5-6,few,TRBJ2-1
CASSLRLAGMETQYF,TGTGCCAGCAGTCTCCGACTAGCGGGGATGGAGACCCAGTACTTC,TRBD2,TRBV28,.,TRBJ2-5
CASSVAWSTEAFF,TGTGCCAGCAGCGTAGCGTGGAGCACTGAAGCTTTCTTT,.,TRBV9,.,TRBJ1-1